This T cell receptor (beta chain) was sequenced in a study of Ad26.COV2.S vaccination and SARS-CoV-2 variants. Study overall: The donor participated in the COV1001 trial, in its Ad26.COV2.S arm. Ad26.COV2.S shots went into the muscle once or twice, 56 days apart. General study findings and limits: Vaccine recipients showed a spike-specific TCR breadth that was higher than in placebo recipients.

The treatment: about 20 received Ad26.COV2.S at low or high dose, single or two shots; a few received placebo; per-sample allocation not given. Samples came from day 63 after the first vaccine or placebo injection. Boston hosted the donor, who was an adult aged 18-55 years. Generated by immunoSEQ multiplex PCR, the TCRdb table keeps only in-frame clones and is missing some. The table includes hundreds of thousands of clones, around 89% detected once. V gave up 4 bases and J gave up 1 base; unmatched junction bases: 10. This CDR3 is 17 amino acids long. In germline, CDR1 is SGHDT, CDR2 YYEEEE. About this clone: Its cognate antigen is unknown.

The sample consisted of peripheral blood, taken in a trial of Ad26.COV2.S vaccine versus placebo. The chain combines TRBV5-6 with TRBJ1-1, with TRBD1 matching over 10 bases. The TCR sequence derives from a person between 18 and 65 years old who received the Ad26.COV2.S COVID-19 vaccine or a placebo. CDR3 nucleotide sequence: TGTGCCAGCAGCCCCCTAGGGGACAGGGGACGGAACACTGAAGCTTTCTTT. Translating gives CASSPLGDRGRNTEAFF.